The clone carrying this T cell receptor (beta chain) was seen a few times. The antigen is undetermined. The record originates from a study of beta chain features in type 1 diabetes. Study details: Regarding age, gender and cell yields, patients proved similar to healthy donors. Study-level findings and limits: TCRB repertoires of naive, central memory and Treg cells appeared more similar among patients than among healthy donors. TCRB CDR3s from Type 1 diabetes patients were moderately but significantly shorter in all four CD4+ subsets. The cDNA sequencing approach could over-represent high-TCR-expressing cells.

CDR3 length: 16 amino acids. CDR1 and CDR2 from the germline V gene are SGHDT and YYEEEE. Trimming took 0 bases from V and 3 from J, leaving 14 bases between them. cDNA synthesis used the whole RNA isolate, giving expressed TCRB sequences. Data came from immunoSEQ multiplex PCR; TCRdb stores just in-frame clones and leaves some out. The sample lists under 300,000 clones; 11% were seen once. The source material was naive CD4+ T cells from blood. The chain has TRBV5-6 and TRBJ2-3; TRBD2 is a possible D gene (7 bases). The sequence was obtained from a man under 40 with type 1 diabetes. The CDR3 bases are TGTGCCAGCAGCTTGGAATGGGGGGGCCCAACAGATACGCAGTATTTT. Its translation is CASSLEWGGPTDTQYF.